This T cell receptor beta chain was profiled in a study of regulatory T cells in long-lasting Graves disease. In the study overall: Graves' cases, newly diagnosed, had used antithyroid drugs under 3 months. Study-level findings and limits: Only a small sample size was used, which may have cut accuracy.

With respect to this clonotype: Its antigen remains unknown.

Libraries of TCR beta came from iRepertoire HTBI primers plus Arm-PCR of CDR3 regions. TCRdb reprocessed the multiplex PCR reads with MiXCR, giving one entry per CDR3 protein. The sample yields 530,000 or so distinct CDR3 sequences, 15% to 20% seen once. V lost 0 bases and J lost 5, with 19 bases in between. Germline V gene lookup returns CDR1 LNHDA and CDR2 SQIVND (reference sequence). The CDR3 loop spans 17 amino acids. Time point in this sample: newly diagnosed GD, antithyroid drugs for less than 3 months. The authors made the TCR library using RNA they extracted from PBMCs. Another study also made use of these data, one on T cells in Graves' hyperthyroidism and ophthalmopathy. That work adds: An absence of ophthalmopathy progression within 18 months meant stable Graves' hyperthyroidism.

The source is a man in his late teens or twenties with Graves disease. The sample was peripheral blood mononuclear cells (PBMCs), taken at new diagnosis, from a patient treated with antithyroid drugs. J is TRBJ1-2 and V is TRBV19, with D perhaps matching TRBD1 (5 bases). This CDR3 is CASSIDLPGGAIYGYTF. CDR3 bases: TGTGCCAGTAGTATAGATCTCCCCGGAGGGGCGATTTATGGCTACACCTTC.